A selection of T cell receptor beta chains follows, all from one sample in a study of cytomegalovirus exposure and HLA in healthy donors. TCRdb's copy holds only in-frame clones and misses some; the assay was immunoSEQ multiplex PCR. The sample has about 120,000 clones; around 78% are singletons. The sample taken for sequencing was PBMCs. These receptors all stem from a woman aged 25 to 39 in good health and CMV-seropositive. Both conserved end residues are part of each CDR3. Fields, in order: J gene, clone size, V gene, D gene, CDR3 protein, CDR3 DNA. D genes are given only for firm matches. Clone size is stated in some rows and not others, as once, few, many or a class when expanded.

j_gene: TRBJ2-1
abundance: NA
v_gene: TRBV5-4
d_gene: NA
CDR3aa: CASTTSATRDEQFF
CDR3nt: TGTGCCAGCACCACCTCGGCGACTAGGGATGAGCAGTTCTTC

j_gene: TRBJ2-5
abundance: NA
v_gene: TRBV5-8
d_gene: NA
CDR3aa: CASSPGTNQETQYF
CDR3nt: TGTGCCAGCAGCCCGGGGACAAACCAAGAGACCCAGTACTTC

j_gene: TRBJ2-3
abundance: NA
v_gene: TRBV5-1
d_gene: TRBD2
CDR3aa: CASSFTSGVLTDTQYF
CDR3nt: TGCGCCAGCAGCTTTACTAGCGGGGTTCTCACAGATACGCAGTATTTT

j_gene: TRBJ2-5
abundance: NA
v_gene: TRBV4-1
d_gene: NA
CDR3aa: CASSQDGLNQETQYF
CDR3nt: TGCGCCAGCAGCCAAGATGGACTAAACCAAGAGACCCAGTACTTC

j_gene: TRBJ1-1
abundance: NA
v_gene: TRBV9
d_gene: TRBD1
CDR3aa: CASSPRTGGGEAFF
CDR3nt: TGTGCCAGCAGCCCTCGGACAGGGGGCGGTGAAGCTTTCTTT

j_gene: TRBJ2-2
abundance: NA
v_gene: TRBV9
d_gene: NA
CDR3aa: CASSVGGGAGTGELFF
CDR3nt: TGTGCCAGCAGCGTAGGTGGGGGCGCGGGCACCGGGGAGCTGTTTTTT

j_gene: TRBJ1-5
abundance: NA
v_gene: TRBV6-5
d_gene: NA
CDR3aa: CASANHNQPQHF
CDR3nt: TGTGCCAGCGCTAACCACAATCAGCCCCAGCATTTT

j_gene: TRBJ1-3
abundance: NA
v_gene: TRBV2
d_gene: TRBD1
CDR3aa: CASSETGQIHF
CDR3nt: TGTGCCAGCAGTGAAACGGGACAGATCCATTTT

j_gene: TRBJ2-3
abundance: NA
v_gene: TRBV4-3
d_gene: TRBD2
CDR3aa: CASSPHGTSGGKLTDTQYF
CDR3nt: TGCGCCAGCAGCCCTCACGGGACTAGCGGGGGGAAACTCACAGATACGCAGTATTTT

j_gene: TRBJ2-3
abundance: NA
v_gene: TRBV7-9
d_gene: NA
CDR3aa: CASSLVADAQYF
CDR3nt: TGTGCCAGCAGCTTAGTTGCAGATGCGCAGTATTTT

j_gene: TRBJ1-6
abundance: NA
v_gene: TRBV27
d_gene: TRBD1
CDR3aa: CATRGSTGTGDSPLHF
CDR3nt: TGTGCCACCCGGGGATCGACCGGGACAGGGGATTCACCCCTCCACTTT

j_gene: TRBJ2-3
abundance: few
v_gene: TRBV29-1
d_gene: NA
CDR3aa: CSVEDRKSGGRGTQYF
CDR3nt: TGCAGCGTTGAAGATCGTAAATCTGGGGGGAGAGGTACGCAGTATTTT

j_gene: TRBJ1-1
abundance: NA
v_gene: TRBV7-3
d_gene: TRBD1
CDR3aa: CASSNAGGVDTEAFF
CDR3nt: TGTGCCAGCAGCAACGCAGGGGGCGTGGACACTGAAGCTTTCTTT

j_gene: TRBJ2-7
abundance: NA
v_gene: TRBV12-5
d_gene: TRBD1
CDR3aa: CASGLVLGQGSPGGWEQYF
CDR3nt: TGTGCTAGTGGTTTGGTATTGGGACAGGGGTCCCCGGGTGGATGGGAGCAGTACTTC

j_gene: TRBJ2-3
abundance: NA
v_gene: TRBV9
d_gene: TRBD2
CDR3aa: CASSVGGRGFPDTQYF
CDR3nt: TGTGCCAGCAGCGTAGGAGGGCGGGGGTTCCCAGATACGCAGTATTTT

j_gene: TRBJ2-2
abundance: NA
v_gene: TRBV5-1
d_gene: TRBD1
CDR3aa: CASPFGTGLTGELFF
CDR3nt: TGCGCCAGCCCTTTTGGGACAGGGCTCACCGGGGAGCTGTTTTTT

j_gene: TRBJ2-2
abundance: few
v_gene: TRBV7-6
d_gene: NA
CDR3aa: CASSVVRASTGELFF
CDR3nt: TGTGCCAGCAGCGTAGTCAGGGCGAGCACCGGGGAGCTGTTTTTT

j_gene: TRBJ2-1
abundance: NA
v_gene: TRBV9
d_gene: TRBD2
CDR3aa: CASSVGPSGGAFEQFF
CDR3nt: TGTGCCAGCAGCGTAGGCCCTAGCGGGGGGGCATTTGAGCAGTTCTTC

j_gene: TRBJ1-1
abundance: NA
v_gene: TRBV6-6
d_gene: NA
CDR3aa: CASSSGTANTEAFF
CDR3nt: TGTGCCAGCAGTTCCGGGACTGCGAACACTGAAGCTTTCTTT

j_gene: TRBJ1-5
abundance: NA
v_gene: TRBV18
d_gene: NA
CDR3aa: CASSRDGGSNQPQHF
CDR3nt: TGTGCCAGCTCACGGGATGGGGGGAGCAATCAGCCCCAGCATTTT

j_gene: TRBJ1-5
abundance: NA
v_gene: TRBV5-1
d_gene: TRBD1
CDR3aa: CASSQTGESQPQHF
CDR3nt: TGCGCCAGCAGTCAGACAGGGGAGAGCCAGCCCCAGCATTTT

j_gene: TRBJ2-2
abundance: NA
v_gene: TRBV6-5
d_gene: TRBD1
CDR3aa: CASSVGQVVTGELFF
CDR3nt: TGTGCCAGCAGTGTGGGACAGGTGGTCACCGGGGAGCTGTTTTTT

j_gene: TRBJ2-3
abundance: few
v_gene: TRBV27
d_gene: TRBD2
CDR3aa: CASSNLAGTDTQYF
CDR3nt: TGTGCCAGCAGTAACCTAGCGGGCACAGATACGCAGTATTTT

j_gene: TRBJ2-1
abundance: NA
v_gene: TRBV11-1
d_gene: NA
CDR3aa: CASSLGGRDSIYNEQFF
CDR3nt: TGTGCCAGCAGTTTAGGGGGGCGGGACAGTATCTACAATGAGCAGTTCTTC

j_gene: TRBJ2-1
abundance: NA
v_gene: TRBV12-5
d_gene: TRBD2
CDR3aa: CASGLPTSGGGTRDEQFF
CDR3nt: TGTGCTAGTGGTTTGCCCACTAGCGGGGGTGGGACTCGGGATGAGCAGTTCTTC

j_gene: TRBJ2-1
abundance: NA
v_gene: TRBV7-9
d_gene: TRBD2
CDR3aa: CASSFPELAGGIEQFF
CDR3nt: TGTGCCAGCAGCTTCCCCGAACTAGCGGGGGGGATTGAGCAGTTCTTC

j_gene: TRBJ2-6
abundance: NA
v_gene: TRBV19
d_gene: NA
CDR3aa: CASRPGSTGSVLTF
CDR3nt: TGTGCCAGTAGGCCGGGGTCGACTGGATCCGTCCTGACTTTC

j_gene: TRBJ2-1
abundance: once
v_gene: TRBV9
d_gene: TRBD1
CDR3aa: CASSVGSGQGTGEQFF
CDR3nt: TGTGCCAGCAGCGTAGGGTCGGGACAGGGTACGGGTGAGCAGTTCTTC

j_gene: TRBJ2-7
abundance: NA
v_gene: TRBV27
d_gene: NA
CDR3aa: CASRDYTSSYEQYF
CDR3nt: TGTGCCAGCAGAGACTATACTTCTTCCTACGAGCAGTACTTC

j_gene: TRBJ1-4
abundance: few
v_gene: TRBV5-1
d_gene: TRBD1
CDR3aa: CASSTAGTGGEKLFF
CDR3nt: TGCGCCAGCAGCACCGCCGGGACAGGGGGTGAAAAACTGTTTTTT

j_gene: TRBJ1-1
abundance: NA
v_gene: TRBV9
d_gene: NA
CDR3aa: CASSVAGTEAFF
CDR3nt: TGTGCCAGCAGCGTAGCGGGCACTGAAGCTTTCTTT

j_gene: TRBJ1-2
abundance: once
v_gene: TRBV6-5
d_gene: TRBD1
CDR3aa: CASREGQAGGYTF
CDR3nt: TGTGCCAGCAGGGAGGGACAGGCGGGAGGCTACACCTTC

j_gene: TRBJ2-1
abundance: NA
v_gene: TRBV4-2
d_gene: NA
CDR3aa: CASSQDLQGRYNEQFF
CDR3nt: TGTGCCAGCAGCCAAGATCTACAGGGGAGGTACAATGAGCAGTTCTTC

j_gene: TRBJ1-1
abundance: NA
v_gene: TRBV30
d_gene: NA
CDR3aa: CAWMRGLNTEAFF
CDR3nt: TGTGCCTGGATGCGGGGTCTGAACACTGAAGCTTTCTTT

j_gene: TRBJ1-1
abundance: NA
v_gene: TRBV5-6
d_gene: NA
CDR3aa: CASSLVFPGEGTEAFF
CDR3nt: TGTGCCAGCAGCTTGGTTTTCCCAGGGGAGGGCACTGAAGCTTTCTTT

j_gene: TRBJ2-1
abundance: NA
v_gene: TRBV11-3
d_gene: TRBD2
CDR3aa: CASSDARERGARGGEQFF
CDR3nt: TGTGCCAGCAGCGACGCTAGGGAGCGGGGGGCCCGAGGAGGTGAGCAGTTCTTC

j_gene: TRBJ2-4
abundance: once
v_gene: TRBV2
d_gene: TRBD2
CDR3aa: CASRWTSGGDLAKNIQYF
CDR3nt: TGTGCCAGCAGGTGGACTAGCGGGGGGGATCTAGCCAAAAACATTCAGTACTTC

j_gene: TRBJ2-1
abundance: few
v_gene: TRBV7-2
d_gene: TRBD2
CDR3aa: CASSSSGTSGGVEQFF
CDR3nt: TGTGCCAGCAGCTCATCCGGGACTAGCGGGGGAGTTGAGCAGTTCTTC

j_gene: TRBJ1-1
abundance: NA
v_gene: TRBV4-1
d_gene: NA
CDR3aa: CASSARTRDLTKDTEAFF
CDR3nt: TGCGCCAGCAGCGCGCGAACAAGGGACTTAACGAAGGACACTGAAGCTTTCTTT

j_gene: TRBJ1-2
abundance: NA
v_gene: TRBV7-9
d_gene: NA
CDR3aa: CASSLTVAHYYGYTF
CDR3nt: TGTGCCAGCAGCTTGACAGTTGCGCATTACTATGGCTACACCTTC

j_gene: TRBJ2-2
abundance: NA
v_gene: TRBV4-3
d_gene: NA
CDR3aa: CASSQEVRGNTGELFF
CDR3nt: TGCGCCAGCAGCCAAGAGGTGCGGGGAAACACCGGGGAGCTGTTTTTT